These T cell receptor beta chains were read from a single sample in a study of T cell changes during pregnancy in multiple sclerosis. Sequenced by immunoSEQ multiplex PCR; TCRdb stores in-frame clones only, minus some. The sample has 91,000 or so clones; approximately 93% are singletons. Sequenced material: peripheral blood, taken after pregnancy. All receptors derive from a female donor with multiple sclerosis, enrolled in a pregnancy study. CDR3s include the opening cysteine and the closing phenylalanine or tryptophan. The D gene is left open where the match is weak. Clone size appears in some rows only: once, few, many, or a class for an expanded clone.

>once|TRBV6-6|.|TRBJ1-5
TGTGCCAGCAGCCCGGATGACAGGTCAAATCAGCCCCAGCATTTT
CASSPDDRSNQPQHF
>.|TRBV2|.|TRBJ1-3
TGTGCCAGCAGTCCAGGGGTGAGAAACACCATATATTTT
CASSPGVRNTIYF
>.|TRBV5-4|TRBD1|TRBJ2-1
TGTGCCAGCAGCTTGGGACAGGGGCTGTACGATGAGCAGTTCTTC
CASSLGQGLYDEQFF
>.|TRBV5-1|TRBD2|TRBJ2-3
TGCGCCAGCAGCTTGTTCAAGGGCGGGAGTTGGGCAGATACGCAGTATTTT
CASSLFKGGSWADTQYF
>.|TRBV7-9|TRBD1|TRBJ2-3
TGTGCCAGCAGTCCGACCGGGACAGGACTTCGCTACGACTATTTT
CASSPTGTGLRYDYF
>once|TRBV6-1|.|TRBJ1-2
TGTGCCAGCAGTGAAGCCCCCGGGGAACTCTATGGCTACACCTTC
CASSEAPGELYGYTF
>.|TRBV27|TRBD2|TRBJ2-2
TGTGCCAGCGGGAGACGACCGGGACTAGCGGGAGTGGGGATGACCGGGGAGCTGTTTTTT
CASGRRPGLAGVGMTGELFF
>.|TRBV28|.|TRBJ1-1
TGTGCCAGCAGTCTCCCGGGTAGGACTGAAGCTTTCTTT
CASSLPGRTEAFF
>few|TRBV28|.|TRBJ1-5
TGTGCCAGCAGTTACTATAGCAATCAGCCCCAGCATTTT
CASSYYSNQPQHF
>.|TRBV27|.|TRBJ2-7
TGTGCCAGCAGTCCGGGTAGTACTCCATCCTACGAGCAGTACTTC
CASSPGSTPSYEQYF
>.|TRBV4-2|TRBD1|TRBJ2-5
TGTGCCAGCAGCCAGGTCGGGACAGAAGAGACCCAGTACTTC
CASSQVGTEETQYF